One and the same sample provided the 32 T cell receptor beta chains below, sequenced in a study of beta chain features in type 1 diabetes. The entirety of the isolated RNA underwent reverse transcription, so expressed TCRB transcripts were sequenced. Assay used: immunoSEQ multiplex PCR; TCRdb lists only in-frame clones, some missing. Here the sample spans approximately 380,000 clones, over 13% being singletons. The sequencing sample was made of naive CD4+ T cells from blood. The receptors were gathered from a young woman in good health.

The table lists this clone with a few counts. V gene TRBV7-9 combines with J gene TRBJ2-2, with 10 bases lining up with TRBD2. The CDR3 runs to 19 residues. V lost 6 bases and J lost 3; bases outside the gene matches: 16. Germline loops: CDR1 SEHNR, CDR2 FQNEAQ (reference sequence). This CDR3 reads CASRFSLASGRRDTGELFF. The CDR3 DNA is TGTGCCAGCAGGTTCTCTCTGGCTAGCGGGAGAAGGGACACCGGGGAGCTGTTTTTT.

This clone was counted only a few times. The gene calls are TRBV5-4 and TRBJ2-3; D is undetermined. Trimming shortened V by 5 bases and J by 2 bases, and 15 bases separated the two germline ends. In germline, CDR1 is SGHNT, CDR2 YYREEE (reference sequence). The CDR3 contains 15 residues. Here the CDR3 reads CASRSRDHYTDTQYF. In nucleotides, the CDR3 is TGTGCCAGCAGGAGTAGAGACCACTACACAGATACGCAGTATTTT.

The table lists this clone with a few counts. V and J are TRBV7-6 and TRBJ1-1, with a possible D match to TRBD1 (6 bases). The V and J ends lost 3 bases and 0 bases respectively, with 14 bases between them. This CDR3 spans 16 amino acids. Germline values: CDR1 SGHVS, CDR2 FNYEAQ. The CDR3 is CASSFQVWDMNTEAFF. CDR3 DNA: TGTGCCAGCAGCTTCCAGGTTTGGGACATGAACACTGAAGCTTTCTTT. Filled out from reference TRBV7-6 and TRBJ1-1, the complete variable domain reads GAGVSQSPRYKVTKRGQDVALRCDPISGHVSLYWYRQALGQGPEFLTYFNYEAQQDKSGLPNDRFSAERPEGSISTLTIQRTEQRDSAMYRCASSFQVWDMNTEAFFGQGTRLTVV.

There are a few counts of this clone. V usage is TRBV9 and J usage is TRBJ2-3, with TRBD2 matching 12 bases. J lost 3 bases, V lost 4 bases, and 6 bases had no gene match. CDR3 length equals 16 residues. CDR1 SGDLS and CDR2 YYNGEE come from the germline V gene. DNA of the CDR3: TGTGCCAGCAGCAGACTAGCGGGAGCAGCTACAGATACGCAGTATTTT. Translation: CASSRLAGAATDTQYF.

The genes are TRBV30 and TRBJ2-2; D is ambiguous. The CDR3 is 15 amino acids. The V gene lost 0 bases and the J gene lost 4 bases, with 12 bases spanning the gap. The germline CDR1 and CDR2 sequences are GTSNPN and SVGIG (reference sequence). The CDR3 loop is CAWSVGWASTGELFF. As DNA, the CDR3 is TGTGCCTGGAGTGTTGGATGGGCCTCCACCGGGGAGCTGTTTTTT.

This clone was counted between two and nine times. This chain joins TRBV30 and TRBJ2-2; TRBD1 agrees at 7 bases. The length of the CDR3 is 15 residues. Germline CDR1 GTSNPN, CDR2 SVGIG (reference sequence). V lost 4 bases and J lost 0; bases outside the gene matches: 5. The CDR3 loop reads CAWTGQVTNTGELFF. In DNA, the CDR3 is TGTGCCTGGACCGGACAGGTGACGAACACCGGGGAGCTGTTTTTT.

In this sample, this clone turned up a few times. The rearrangement links TRBV15 to TRBJ2-7, with 8 bases matching TRBD1. The CDR3 is made up of 14 amino acids. V dropped 5 bases and J dropped 0; count of bases not matched to a gene: 3. CDR1 LNHNV and CDR2 YYDKDF come from the germline V gene (reference sequence). This CDR3 is CATSVRGPSYEQYF. The DNA of the CDR3 is TGTGCCACCAGCGTCAGGGGGCCCTCCTACGAGCAGTACTTC.

The chain combines TRBV12-5 with TRBJ2-7; 7 bases line up with TRBD2. The CDR3 has 12 amino acids. CDR1 LGHNT and CDR2 FRNRAP come from the germline V gene. V shed 5 bases, J shed 6 bases, and the junction held 4 bases outside the gene matches. CDR3 protein: CASGREVGEQYF. CDR3 sequence (DNA): TGTGCTAGTGGTCGGGAGGTAGGCGAGCAGTACTTC.

This clone was recorded a few times. The chain is built from TRBV7-9 and TRBJ2-2, with TRBD1 identical over 8 bases. Per the germline V gene, CDR1 is SEHNR and CDR2 is FQNEAQ (reference sequence). The CDR3 has 15 residues. The V segment lost 5 bases and the J segment 4 bases; nucleotides outside the gene matches: 6. The CDR3 DNA reads TGTGCCAGCAGCCCCCAGGGGGCTGGCACCGGGGAGCTGTTTTTT. Translated, it gives CASSPQGAGTGELFF.

The chain carries TRBV28 and TRBJ2-5; 7 nucleotides align to TRBD1. V gave up 7 bases and J gave up 1 base; unmatched junction bases: 6. The germline CDR1 and CDR2 sequences are MDHEN and SYDVKM. The CDR3 spans 14 residues. This CDR3 reads CASTPGTAQETQYF. In DNA, the CDR3 is TGTGCCAGCACCCCGGGGACAGCCCAAGAGACCCAGTACTTC.

The J gene is TRBJ2-5, the V gene TRBV6-1, with 9 bases aligning to TRBD2. The J segment lost 4 bases and the V segment lost 2 bases, leaving 8 bases of the junction unmatched. CDR1 and CDR2 from the germline V gene are MNHNS and SASEGT. This CDR3 is built from 16 residues. DNA for the CDR3: TGTGCCAGCAGTGAACAAAATAGCGGGAGTCGAGAGACCCAGTACTTC. Residues: CASSEQNSGSRETQYF.

This chain connects TRBV11-1 to TRBJ2-1; tentatively, D is TRBD2 (6 bases). Germline CDR1 is SGHAT and CDR2 is FQDESV (reference sequence). The V and J ends lost 3 bases and 4 bases respectively, with 16 bases between them. This CDR3 region has 16 residues. The CDR3 coding sequence is TGTGCCAGCAGCTTGGGGCCGGGACTTCCTTACAATGAGCAGTTCTTC. Translating gives CASSLGPGLPYNEQFF. Variable domain in full (rest from reference TRBV11-1 and TRBJ2-1): EAEVAQSPRYKITEKSQAVAFWCDPISGHATLYWYRQILGQGPELLVQFQDESVVDDSQLPKDRFSAERLKGVDSTLKIQPAELGDSAMYLCASSLGPGLPYNEQFFGPGTRLTVL.

V gene TRBV5-4 combines with J gene TRBJ2-5; 7 nucleotides align to TRBD1. Germline lookup yields CDR1 SGHNT and CDR2 YYREEE (reference sequence). Trimming at V came to 4 bases and at J to 1 base, leaving 4 bases not matched to a gene. The CDR3 contains 14 residues. The CDR3 DNA sequence: TGTGCCAGCAGCCCGGGACAGCTCCAAGAGACCCAGTACTTC. Translated, it gives CASSPGQLQETQYF.

The chain couples TRBV14 to TRBJ2-5; no reliable D call. Germline CDR1 reads SGHDN; CDR2 reads FVKESK. This CDR3 contains 13 residues. Between the trimmed V and J ends, which lost 4 bases and 7 bases, there was a span of 13 bases. The CDR3, as DNA: TGTGCCAGCAGCCGAAGTCCCCTAGGGACCCAGTACTTC. Translating it yields CASSRSPLGTQYF.

The chain recombines TRBV2 with TRBJ2-7; 7 bases align to TRBD2. The CDR3 loop spans 14 amino acids. CDR1 SNHLY and CDR2 FYNNEI come from the germline V gene. Losses at the gene ends were 10 bases for V and 1 base for J; bases not matched to a gene: 10. DNA of the CDR3: TGTGCCACCCTGTCACTAGCGTTTTCCTACGAGCAGTACTTC. Translated, it gives CATLSLAFSYEQYF.

The gene calls are TRBV29-1 and TRBJ2-1, with 8 bases matching TRBD2. The CDR3 loop spans 14 amino acids. The J segment lost 6 bases and the V segment lost 3 bases, leaving 7 bases of the junction unmatched. Germline CDR1 reads SQVTM; CDR2 reads ANQGSEA. CDR3 sequence: CSVEGASGFNEQFF. CDR3 DNA: TGCAGCGTTGAGGGGGCTAGCGGGTTCAATGAGCAGTTCTTC.

V usage is TRBV6-1 and J usage is TRBJ2-7; D gene uncertain. V shed 4 bases and J shed 3 bases, with 13 bases lying between them. In germline, CDR1 is MNHNS, CDR2 SASEGT. The CDR3 runs to 14 residues. This CDR3 is CASSGLVSGYEQYF. DNA of the CDR3: TGTGCCAGCAGTGGGCTAGTGTCGGGCTACGAGCAGTACTTC.

This chain connects TRBV28 to TRBJ2-5; no firm D call. V shed 1 base and J shed 2 bases, with 5 bases lying between them. Looked up from germline, CDR1 is MDHEN and CDR2 is SYDVKM. This CDR3 contains 13 residues. CDR3 sequence reads: CASSLFRQETQYF. The DNA of the CDR3 is TGTGCCAGCAGTTTATTCAGGCAAGAGACCCAGTACTTC. The full variable domain, with the rest looked up from reference TRBV28 and TRBJ2-5, is DVKVTQSSRYLVKRTGEKVFLECVQDMDHENMFWYRQDPGLGLRLIYFSYDVKMKEKGDIPEGYSVSREKKERFSLILESASTNQTSMYLCASSLFRQETQYFGPGTRLLVL.

This chain links TRBV27 with TRBJ1-5; D gene uncertain. The CDR3 is made up of 12 amino acids. CDR1 is MNHEY and CDR2 is SMNVEV in the germline V gene (reference sequence). CDR3 region: CSQYGKNQPQHF. The CDR3 coding sequence is TGTTCTCAGTACGGGAAGAATCAGCCCCAGCATTTT.

This clone came up a few times. J is TRBJ1-3 and V is TRBV30; D not resolved. V was shortened by 4 bases and J by 1 base, with 11 bases between the two germline ends. The CDR3 contains 14 residues. Germline V gene data show CDR1 as GTSNPN and CDR2 as SVGIG (reference sequence). The CDR3 DNA reads TGTGCCTGGACCCGTGGCAGGTCTGGAAACACCATATATTTT. This translates into CAWTRGRSGNTIYF.

This clone has a handful of counts. V gene TRBV19 combines with J gene TRBJ2-1; D possibly corresponds to TRBD1 (6 bases). This CDR3 contains 15 residues. Germline V gene sequence: CDR1 LNHDA, CDR2 SQIVND (reference sequence). With 3 bases removed from V and 10 bases from J, the gap between germline ends came to 19 bases. The CDR3 DNA sequence: TGTGCCAGTAGTATCGGACAGTTGGGTGCTGGGGAGCAGTTCTTC. Residues: CASSIGQLGAGEQFF.

This clone showed up just a few times. V gene TRBV1 combines with J gene TRBJ2-1; the listed D gene, TRBD2, was not tested against the DNA. TRBV1 corresponds to a pseudogene. This CDR3 comprises 18 residues. The CDR3 spells CTSSQASPSGASYNEQFF. As DNA, the CDR3 is TGCACCAGCAGCCAAGCGAGCCCTAGCGGGGCTTCCTACAATGAGCAGTTCTTC.

V and J are TRBV30 and TRBJ2-1, with 8 bases that match TRBD2. Germline lookup yields CDR1 GTSNPN and CDR2 SVGIG (reference sequence). CDR3 length equals 14 residues. The CDR3 nucleotides are TGTGCTCAGGAGCGGGGGCCTTCCTACAATGAGCAGTTCTTC. Translation gives CAQERGPSYNEQFF.

This clone was seen a handful of times. The genes are TRBV27 and TRBJ2-3; D might be TRBD2 (6 bases). The CDR3 consists of 15 residues. Trimming left V 7 bases short and J 5 bases short, with 19 bases between. Per the germline V gene, CDR1 is MNHEY and CDR2 is SMNVEV (reference sequence). The CDR3 sequence: CASTKPGAGRDTQYF. CDR3 nucleotides: TGTGCCAGCACTAAACCTGGGGCGGGGCGAGATACGCAGTATTTT.

This clone was recorded a few times. The rearrangement joins TRBV30 to TRBJ2-5, with no clear D. The DNA end favors TRBJ2-7, so the J call may be wrong. There are 11 residues in the CDR3. The germline V gene has CDR1 GTSNPN and CDR2 SVGIG (reference sequence). The CDR3, as DNA: TGTGCCTGGAGTGTCGGGTACGAGCAGTACTTC. Translation gives CAWSVGYEQYF.

This chain joins TRBV5-1 and TRBJ2-3; TRBD2 matches 13 bases. The CDR3 extends over 18 amino acids. Germline values: CDR1 SGHRS, CDR2 YFSETQ. With V trimmed by 0 bases and J by 8 bases, 12 bases remained unmatched. As DNA, the CDR3 is TGCGCCAGCAGCTTGGGGATCCGGACTAGCGGGAGAGGAGCTACGCAGTATTTT. Translated, it gives CASSLGIRTSGRGATQYF.

The chain combines TRBV28 with TRBJ1-1, with a possible D match to TRBD1 (6 bases). From germline, CDR1 is MDHEN and CDR2 SYDVKM. This CDR3 spans 13 amino acids. Trimming shortened V by 6 bases and J by 1 base, and 9 bases separated the two germline ends. The CDR3 sequence is CASSPTGNTEAFF. The DNA for the CDR3 is TGTGCCAGCAGCCCGACAGGGAACACTGAAGCTTTCTTT.

This clone has only a few counts. The chain combines TRBV5-4 with TRBJ2-1, with 7 bases aligning to TRBD2. CDR3 size: 17 residues. V lost 0 bases to trimming and J lost 4 bases; unmatched junction nucleotides: 10. The germline V gene has CDR1 SGHNT and CDR2 YYREEE (reference sequence). DNA for the CDR3: TGTGCCAGCAGCTTGGACACGGGCGGGAGTTGGTACAATGAGCAGTTCTTC. Protein sequence: CASSLDTGGSWYNEQFF.

This clone was seen a handful of times. V gene TRBV25-1 combines with J gene TRBJ2-7, with D possibly being TRBD2 (6 bases). The CDR3 has 18 amino acids. Germline V gene sequence: CDR1 MGHDK, CDR2 SYGVNS. V gave up 8 bases and J gave up 4 bases, with 30 bases separating them. CDR3: CASGGNTGLGQGFYEQYF. The DNA for the CDR3 is TGTGCCAGCGGAGGGAACACCGGATTAGGGCAGGGATTTTACGAGCAGTACTTC.

This clone was found a few times. This chain uses TRBV30 with TRBJ1-1, with 10 nucleotides matching TRBD1. The CDR3 consists of 14 residues. Per the germline V gene, CDR1 is GTSNPN and CDR2 is SVGIG (reference sequence). V shed 7 bases and J 5 bases; nucleotides not matched to a gene: 10. The CDR3 DNA reads as TGTGCCTCTTATCCGGGACAGGGGCCGACTGAAGCTTTCTTT. This encodes CASYPGQGPTEAFF.

J is TRBJ2-1 and V is TRBV18; no reliable D call. CDR3 length: 13 amino acids. Germline CDR1 and CDR2: KGHSH and LQKENI. V gave up 1 base and J gave up 8 bases, with 9 bases separating them. The CDR3 nucleotides are TGTGCCAGCTCACCACTCGGGTTGGATGAGCAGTTCTTC. Translating gives CASSPLGLDEQFF.

This clone was detected only a few times. CDR3 in amino acids: CASSLVLAGAVGNEQFF. CDR3 sequence (DNA): TGTGCCAGCAGCTTAGTTCTAGCGGGAGCCGTGGGCAATGAGCAGTTCTTC. V and J are TRBV7-2 and TRBJ2-1, with 10 bases matching TRBD2. V was clipped by 1 base and J by 6 bases; unmatched bases: 9. Germline CDR1 reads SGHTA; CDR2 reads FQGNSA. The CDR3 is 17 residues long.